The T cell receptor beta chain described here comes from a study of cytomegalovirus exposure and HLA in healthy donors. Both 60 Vbeta primers and 13 Jbeta primers went into the PCR. Using immunoSEQ multiplex PCR, the repertoire was profiled, and TCRdb retains in-frame clones only, with some absent. The sample holds roughly 160,000 clones, less than 75% seen once. There were likely unrecorded immune exposures, though donors were nominally healthy when sampled. CDR1 and CDR2 from the germline V gene are GTSNPN and SVGIG (reference sequence). J was trimmed by 7 bases and V by 1 base; bases with no gene match: 0. This CDR3 comprises 11 residues.

The chain combines TRBV30 with TRBJ2-7, with TRBD1 identical over 8 bases. This receptor was taken from a girl under 18 in good health and CMV-seronegative. Specimen: PBMCs. The CDR3 here is CAWSGQGEQYF. CDR3 coding DNA: TGTGCCTGGAGTGGACAGGGGGAGCAGTACTTC. The full variable domain, in which reference TRBV30 and TRBJ2-7 provide the parts outside the CDR3, is SQTIHQWPATLVQPVGSPLSLECTVEGTSNPNLYWYRQAAGRGLQLLFYSVGIGQISSEVPQNLSASRPQDRQFILSSKKLLLSDSGFYLCAWSGQGEQYFGPGTRLTVT.